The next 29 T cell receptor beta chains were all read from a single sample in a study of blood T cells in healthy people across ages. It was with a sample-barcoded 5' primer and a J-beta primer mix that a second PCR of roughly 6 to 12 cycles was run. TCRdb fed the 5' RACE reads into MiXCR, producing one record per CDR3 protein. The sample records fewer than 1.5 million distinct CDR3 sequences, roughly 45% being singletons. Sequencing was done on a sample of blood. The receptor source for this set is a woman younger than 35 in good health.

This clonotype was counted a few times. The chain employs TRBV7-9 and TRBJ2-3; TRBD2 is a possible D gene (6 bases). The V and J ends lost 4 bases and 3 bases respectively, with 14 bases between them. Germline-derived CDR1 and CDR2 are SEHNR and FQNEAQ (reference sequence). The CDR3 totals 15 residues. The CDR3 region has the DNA TGTGCCAGCAGCTCAGGGACTCAAGATACAGATACGCAGTATTTT. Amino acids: CASSSGTQDTDTQYF.

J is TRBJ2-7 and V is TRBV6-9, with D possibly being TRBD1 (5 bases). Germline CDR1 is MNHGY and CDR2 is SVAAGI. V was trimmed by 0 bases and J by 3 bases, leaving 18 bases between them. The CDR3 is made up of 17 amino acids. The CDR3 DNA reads TGTGCCAGCAGTTATTCGACAGCACTACCCAAAGACTACGAGCAGTACTTC. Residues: CASSYSTALPKDYEQYF.

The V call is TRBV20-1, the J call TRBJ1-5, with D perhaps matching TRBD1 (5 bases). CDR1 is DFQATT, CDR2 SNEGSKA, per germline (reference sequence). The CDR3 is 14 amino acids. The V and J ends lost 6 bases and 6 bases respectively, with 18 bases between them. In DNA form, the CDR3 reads TGCAGTGCCCGGGACGGAAGTCGTAGTCAGCCCCAGCATTTT. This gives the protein CSARDGSRSQPQHF.

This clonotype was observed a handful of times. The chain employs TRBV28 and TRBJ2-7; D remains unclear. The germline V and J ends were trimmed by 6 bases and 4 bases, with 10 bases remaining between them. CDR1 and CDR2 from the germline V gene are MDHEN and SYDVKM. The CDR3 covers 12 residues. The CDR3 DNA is TGTGCCAGCAGATCCATATTGTACGAGCAGTACTTC. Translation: CASRSILYEQYF.

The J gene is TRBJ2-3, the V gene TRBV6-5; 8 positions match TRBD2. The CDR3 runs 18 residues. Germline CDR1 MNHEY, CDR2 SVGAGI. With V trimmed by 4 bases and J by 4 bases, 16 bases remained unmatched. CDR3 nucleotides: TGTGCCAGCAGTTTCTCGGGTAGCGGGATCTTAGAGGCAGATACGCAGTATTTT. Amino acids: CASSFSGSGILEADTQYF.

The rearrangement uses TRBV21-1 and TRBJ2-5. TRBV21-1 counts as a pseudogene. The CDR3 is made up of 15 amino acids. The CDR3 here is CASSKWFTDQETQYF. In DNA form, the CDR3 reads TGTGCCAGCAGCAAATGGTTTACGGACCAAGAGACCCAGTACTTC.

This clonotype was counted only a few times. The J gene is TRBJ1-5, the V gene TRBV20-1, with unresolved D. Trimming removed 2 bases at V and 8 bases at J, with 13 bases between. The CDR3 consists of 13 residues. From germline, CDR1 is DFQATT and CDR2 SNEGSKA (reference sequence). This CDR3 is CSARQAPVEPQHF. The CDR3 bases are TGCAGTGCTAGACAGGCCCCAGTGGAGCCCCAGCATTTT.

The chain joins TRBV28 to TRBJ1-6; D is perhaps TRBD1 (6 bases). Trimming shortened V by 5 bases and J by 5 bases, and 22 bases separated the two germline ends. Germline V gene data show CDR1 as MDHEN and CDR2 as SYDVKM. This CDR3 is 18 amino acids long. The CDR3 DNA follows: TGTGCCAGCAGTCGCGGGGCGGGGGGCGCAGGTCATAATTCACCCCTCCACTTT. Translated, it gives CASSRGAGGAGHNSPLHF.

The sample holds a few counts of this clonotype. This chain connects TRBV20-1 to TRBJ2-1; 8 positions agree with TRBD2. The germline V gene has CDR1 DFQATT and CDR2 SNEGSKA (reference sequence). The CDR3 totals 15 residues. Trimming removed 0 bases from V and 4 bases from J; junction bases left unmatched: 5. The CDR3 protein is CSAREAGAIYNEQFF. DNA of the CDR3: TGCAGTGCTAGAGAAGCGGGGGCGATATACAATGAGCAGTTCTTC.

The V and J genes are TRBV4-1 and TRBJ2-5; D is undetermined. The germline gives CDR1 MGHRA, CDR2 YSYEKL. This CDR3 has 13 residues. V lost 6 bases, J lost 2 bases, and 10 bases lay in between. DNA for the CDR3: TGCGCCAGCAGTACGGCCCCTCAAGAGACCCAGTACTTC. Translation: CASSTAPQETQYF.

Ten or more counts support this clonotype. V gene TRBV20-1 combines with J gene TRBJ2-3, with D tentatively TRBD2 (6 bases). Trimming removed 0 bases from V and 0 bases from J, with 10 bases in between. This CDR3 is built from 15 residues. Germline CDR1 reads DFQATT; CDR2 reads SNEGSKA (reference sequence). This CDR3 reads CSARDMDYSTDTQYF. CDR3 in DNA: TGCAGTGCTAGAGACATGGACTACAGCACAGATACGCAGTATTTT.

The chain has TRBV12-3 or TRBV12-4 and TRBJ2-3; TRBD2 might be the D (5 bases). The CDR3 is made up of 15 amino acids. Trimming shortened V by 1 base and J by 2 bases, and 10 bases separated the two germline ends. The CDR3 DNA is TGTGCCAGCAGTTTAGGCAGCGGAGACACAGATACGCAGTATTTT. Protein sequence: CASSLGSGDTDTQYF.

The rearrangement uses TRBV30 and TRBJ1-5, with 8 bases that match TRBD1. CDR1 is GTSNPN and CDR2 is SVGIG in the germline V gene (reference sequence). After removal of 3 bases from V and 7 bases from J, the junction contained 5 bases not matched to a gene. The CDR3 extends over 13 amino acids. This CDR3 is CAWSGQGRQPQHF. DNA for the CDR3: TGTGCCTGGAGCGGACAGGGCAGGCAGCCCCAGCATTTT.

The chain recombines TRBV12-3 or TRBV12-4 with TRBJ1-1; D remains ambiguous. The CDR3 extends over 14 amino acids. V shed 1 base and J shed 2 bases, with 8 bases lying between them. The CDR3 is CASSLDAVNTEAFF. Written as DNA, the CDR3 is TGTGCCAGCAGTTTAGATGCGGTAAACACTGAAGCTTTCTTT.

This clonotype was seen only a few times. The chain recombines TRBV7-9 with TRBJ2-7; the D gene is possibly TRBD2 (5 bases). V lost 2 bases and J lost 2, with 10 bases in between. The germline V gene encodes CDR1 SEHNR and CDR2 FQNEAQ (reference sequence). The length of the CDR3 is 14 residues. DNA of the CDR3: TGTGCCAGCAGCTTACCCGGGATTACCTACGAGCAGTACTTC. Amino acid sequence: CASSLPGITYEQYF.

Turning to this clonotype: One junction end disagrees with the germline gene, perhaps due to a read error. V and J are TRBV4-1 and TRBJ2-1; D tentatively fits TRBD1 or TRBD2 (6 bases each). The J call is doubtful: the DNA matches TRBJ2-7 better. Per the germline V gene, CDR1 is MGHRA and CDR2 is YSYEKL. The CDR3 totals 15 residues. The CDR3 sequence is CPSSQDRGTYNEQYF. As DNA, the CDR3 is TGCCCCAGCAGCCAAGATAGGGGGACTTACAATGAGCAGTACTTC.

The chain's CDR3 is CASSSADRPINYGYTF. The CDR3 nucleotides read TGTGCCAGCAGCTCGGCGGACAGGCCAATTAACTATGGCTACACCTTC. This chain connects TRBV5-5 to TRBJ1-2, with TRBD1 matching over 7 bases. Germline lookup yields CDR1 SGHKS and CDR2 YYEKEE (reference sequence). This CDR3 region has 16 residues. After removal of 3 bases from V and 1 base from J, the junction contained 9 bases not matched to a gene.

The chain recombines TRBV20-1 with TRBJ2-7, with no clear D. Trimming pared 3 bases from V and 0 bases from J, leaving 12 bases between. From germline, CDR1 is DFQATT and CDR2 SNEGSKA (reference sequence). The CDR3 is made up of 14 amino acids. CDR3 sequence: CSASPLGPSYEQYF. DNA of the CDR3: TGCAGTGCTAGCCCCCTTGGTCCCTCCTACGAGCAGTACTTC.

For the CDR3, the DNA is TGTGCCACCAGCAGAGATCGGGAACAGGGGGCTTACGAGCAGTACTTC. This gives the protein CATSRDREQGAYEQYF. The chain joins TRBV15 to TRBJ2-7; 9 bases match TRBD1. Trimming cost V 0 bases and J 4 bases; bases outside gene matches: 7. Looked up from germline, CDR1 is LNHNV and CDR2 is YYDKDF (reference sequence). The CDR3 runs 16 residues.

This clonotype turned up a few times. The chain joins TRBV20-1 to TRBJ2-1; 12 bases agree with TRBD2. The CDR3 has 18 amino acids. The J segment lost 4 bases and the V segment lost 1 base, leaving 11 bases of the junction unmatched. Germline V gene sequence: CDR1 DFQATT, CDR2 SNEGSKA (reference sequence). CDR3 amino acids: CSARVSSGGAPGYNEQFF. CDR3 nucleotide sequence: TGCAGTGCTAGAGTATCTAGCGGGGGGGCCCCGGGGTACAATGAGCAGTTCTTC.

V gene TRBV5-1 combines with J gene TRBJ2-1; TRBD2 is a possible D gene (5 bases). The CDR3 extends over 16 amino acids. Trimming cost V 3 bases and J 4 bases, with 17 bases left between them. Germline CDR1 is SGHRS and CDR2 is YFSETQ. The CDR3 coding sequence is TGCGCCAGCAGCTCCGGTTCGGCGGGCCCATACAATGAGCAGTTCTTC. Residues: CASSSGSAGPYNEQFF.

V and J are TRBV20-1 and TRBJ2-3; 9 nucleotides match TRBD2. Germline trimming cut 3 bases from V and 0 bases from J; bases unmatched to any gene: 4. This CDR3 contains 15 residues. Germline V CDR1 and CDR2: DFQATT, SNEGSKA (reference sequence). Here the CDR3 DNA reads TGCAGTGCTAGGTCTAGCGGGGTTAGCACAGATACGCAGTATTTT. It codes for CSARSSGVSTDTQYF.

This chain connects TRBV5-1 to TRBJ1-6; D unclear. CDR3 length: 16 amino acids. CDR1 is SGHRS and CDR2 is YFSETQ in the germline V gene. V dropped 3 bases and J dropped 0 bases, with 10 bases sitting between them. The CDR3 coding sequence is TGCGCCAGCAGCTATGAAGGGAGCTCCTATAATTCACCCCTCCACTTT. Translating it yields CASSYEGSSYNSPLHF.

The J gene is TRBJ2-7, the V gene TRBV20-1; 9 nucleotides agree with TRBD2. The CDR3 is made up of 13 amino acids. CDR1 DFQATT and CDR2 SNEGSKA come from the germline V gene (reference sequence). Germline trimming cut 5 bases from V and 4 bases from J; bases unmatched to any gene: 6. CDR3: CSAPISGSYEQYF. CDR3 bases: TGCAGTGCTCCCATTAGCGGGAGTTACGAGCAGTACTTC.

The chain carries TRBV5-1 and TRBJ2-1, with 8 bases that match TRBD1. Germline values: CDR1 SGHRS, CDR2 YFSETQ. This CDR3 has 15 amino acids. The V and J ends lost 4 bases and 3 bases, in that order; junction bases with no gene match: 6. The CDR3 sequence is CASSKDRADYNEQFF. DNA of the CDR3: TGCGCCAGCAGCAAGGACAGGGCGGACTACAATGAGCAGTTCTTC.

CDR3 sequence (DNA): TGTGCCAGCAGCCAAGATCTTTTGGGACAGACGTCGGGGGGGCAGTACTTC. It translates to CASSQDLLGQTSGGQYF. This chain uses TRBV3-1 with TRBJ2-7; D might be TRBD1 or TRBD2, each matching 7 bases. Per the germline V gene, CDR1 is LGHDT and CDR2 is YNNKEL (reference sequence). This CDR3 region has 17 residues. Trimming stripped 0 bases from V and 9 bases from J, with 24 bases between.

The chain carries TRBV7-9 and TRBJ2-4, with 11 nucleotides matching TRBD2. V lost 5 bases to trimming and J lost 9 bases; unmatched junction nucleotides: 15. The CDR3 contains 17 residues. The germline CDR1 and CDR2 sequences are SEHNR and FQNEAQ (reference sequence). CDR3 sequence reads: CASSEMGTSGPSGIQYF. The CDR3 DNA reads TGTGCCAGCAGCGAAATGGGGACTAGCGGACCAAGTGGCATTCAGTACTTC.

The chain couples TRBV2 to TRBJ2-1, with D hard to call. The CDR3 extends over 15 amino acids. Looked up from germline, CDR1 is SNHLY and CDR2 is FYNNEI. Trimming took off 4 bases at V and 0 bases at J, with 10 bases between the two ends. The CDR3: CASSVDRSSYNEQFF. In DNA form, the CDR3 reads TGTGCCAGCAGTGTTGACCGAAGCTCCTACAATGAGCAGTTCTTC. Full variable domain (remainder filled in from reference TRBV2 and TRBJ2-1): EPEVTQTPSHQVTQMGQEVILRCVPISNHLYFYWYRQILGQKVEFLVSFYNNEISEKSEIFDDQFSVERPDGSNFTLKIRSTKLEDSAMYFCASSVDRSSYNEQFFGPGTRLTVL.

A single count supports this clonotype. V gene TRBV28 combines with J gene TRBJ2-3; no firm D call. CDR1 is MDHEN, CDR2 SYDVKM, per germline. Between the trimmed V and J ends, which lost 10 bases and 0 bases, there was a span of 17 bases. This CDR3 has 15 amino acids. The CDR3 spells CATAGELLSTDTQYF. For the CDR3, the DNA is TGTGCCACCGCCGGAGAACTTTTGAGCACAGATACGCAGTATTTT.